The 17 T cell receptor beta chains below were found in one sample sequenced in a study of T cells in Graves' hyperthyroidism and ophthalmopathy. Amplification of TCR beta CDR3 regions used RNA as the template. When the TCR CDR3 underwent first-round RT-PCR, the HTBI primer set was used. TCRdb recomputed calls from the multiplex PCR reads with MiXCR, one row per CDR3 protein. The sample lists 550,000 to 600,000 distinct CDR3 sequences, about 45% seen once, with around 19% in the top ten. Sequenced material: peripheral blood or thyroid tissue (not recorded which). The receptors shown here come from an adult woman with Graves' disease, either hyperthyroidism or ophthalmopathy (not recorded which).

Ten or more counts support this clonotype. The chain links TRBV20-1 to TRBJ1-5; perhaps TRBD1 as D (5 bases). There are 13 residues in the CDR3. Germline values: CDR1 DFQATT, CDR2 SNEGSKA (reference sequence). Between the trimmed V and J ends, which lost 3 bases and 9 bases, there was a span of 15 bases. In DNA form, the CDR3 reads TGCAGTGCTAGCCACCGGGGGTTCAGGCCCCAGCATTTT. Its protein product is CSASHRGFRPQHF.

The V gene is TRBV19, the J gene TRBJ1-1; a possible D gene is TRBD1 (5 bases). V was pared by 11 bases and J by 1 base, with 14 bases between. The CDR3 has 13 residues. CDR1 is LNHDA and CDR2 is SQIVND in the germline V gene (reference sequence). The CDR3 DNA is TGTGCCTCCAAGGAGGGGCAGAACACTGAAGCTTTCTTT. This sequence encodes CASKEGQNTEAFF.

This clonotype was seen many times. The rearrangement joins TRBV20-1 to TRBJ2-5, with D possibly being TRBD1 or TRBD2 (6 bases each). The germline CDR1 and CDR2 sequences are DFQATT and SNEGSKA (reference sequence). The V and J ends lost 1 base and 5 bases respectively, with 8 bases between them. The CDR3 has 12 residues. As DNA, the CDR3 is TGCAGTGCTAGAGTAGGGGGGGAGACCCAGTACTTC. This gives the protein CSARVGGETQYF.

The chain recombines TRBV11-2 with TRBJ1-2; D is uncertain. This CDR3 has 14 amino acids. The V and J ends lost 5 bases and 2 bases respectively, with 12 bases between them. Germline CDR1 and CDR2: SGHAT and FQNNGV. The CDR3 nucleotides are TGTGCCAGCAGCACCACGGGCGGAAACTATGGCTACACCTTC. Protein product: CASSTTGGNYGYTF.

Many counts were recorded for this clonotype. The chain joins TRBV12-3 or TRBV12-4 to TRBJ1-1; D perhaps matches TRBD1 (6 bases). With 4 bases removed from V and 5 bases from J, the gap between germline ends came to 11 bases. The length of the CDR3 is 13 residues. The DNA of the CDR3 is TGTGCCAGCAGTTCACAGGGTAGGACTGAAGCTTTCTTT. It specifies CASSSQGRTEAFF.

This clonotype was picked up a small number of times. V gene TRBV7-2 combines with J gene TRBJ1-1; D is possibly TRBD1 (5 bases). From germline, CDR1 is SGHTA and CDR2 FQGNSA. The CDR3 is 14 amino acids. Trimming took 4 bases from V and 4 from J, leaving 13 bases between them. The CDR3 DNA is TGTGCCAGCAGCTACCGCAGGGCGGGCACTGAAGCTTTCTTT. It codes for CASSYRRAGTEAFF.

This sequence joins TRBV2 and TRBJ1-1; D is ambiguous. CDR3 length equals 12 residues. Trimming took off 6 bases at V and 10 bases at J, with 15 bases between the two ends. Germline V gene sequence: CDR1 SNHLY, CDR2 FYNNEI. CDR3: CASSTPVSGAFF. The CDR3 nucleotides read TGTGCCAGCAGCACCCCCGTCTCGGGAGCTTTCTTT.

This clonotype was observed many times. The chain joins TRBV7-9 to TRBJ1-2, with a weak D call TRBD1 (6 bases). Germline assignment: CDR1 SEHNR and CDR2 FQNEAQ (reference sequence). Trimming left V 3 bases short and J 5 bases short, with 13 bases between. The length of the CDR3 is 14 residues. This CDR3 is CASSLVAGAYGYTF. The CDR3, as DNA: TGTGCCAGCAGCTTGGTAGCGGGGGCATATGGCTACACCTTC. Full variable domain (remainder filled in from reference TRBV7-9 and TRBJ1-2): DTGVSQNPRHKITKRGQNVTFRCDPISEHNRLYWYRQTLGQGPEFLTYFQNEAQLEKSRLLSDRFSAERPKGSFSTLEIQRTEQGDSAMYLCASSLVAGAYGYTFGSGTRLTVV.

The chain has TRBV7-1 and TRBJ1-5; possibly TRBD1 for D (6 bases). TRBV7-1 is flagged as an ORF with uncertain function. V was trimmed by 3 bases and J by 11 bases, leaving 17 bases between them. This CDR3 has 14 amino acids. The CDR3 reads CASSSRDTQETQHF. The CDR3 DNA reads as TGTGCCAGCAGCTCCCGGGACACCCAGGAGACCCAGCATTTT.

J is TRBJ2-7 and V is TRBV20-1; D unresolved. Trimming took off 0 bases at V and 2 bases at J, with 8 bases between the two ends. Germline CDR1 and CDR2: DFQATT and SNEGSKA (reference sequence). This CDR3 region has 13 residues. This chain's CDR3 is CSARETLAYEQYF. The CDR3, as DNA: TGCAGTGCTAGAGAGACTCTAGCCTACGAGCAGTACTTC.

This clonotype appeared a single time. The rearrangement uses TRBV9 and TRBJ1-2; tentative D call: TRBD1 (5 bases). The CDR3 sequence is 14 residues long. The germline V and J ends were trimmed by 4 bases and 2 bases, with 12 bases remaining between them. Germline V gene data show CDR1 as SGDLS and CDR2 as YYNGEE. CDR3 coding DNA: TGTGCCAGCAGCCCGTCGACAGCGAACTATGGCTACACCTTC. This encodes CASSPSTANYGYTF.

This chain connects TRBV4-1 to TRBJ1-3; no definite D call. CDR1 and CDR2 (germline): MGHRA, YSYEKL. CDR3 size: 11 residues. V dropped 2 bases and J dropped 14 bases, with 10 bases sitting between them. The CDR3 protein is CASSQPPVLYF. The DNA for the CDR3 is TGCGCCAGCAGCCAACCCCCGGTGTTATATTTT.

This clonotype was counted between two and nine times. This rearrangement joins TRBV29-1 to TRBJ1-2; D is unresolved. The CDR3 loop spans 12 amino acids. Trimming took off 4 bases at V and 2 bases at J, with 8 bases between the two ends. Germline lookup yields CDR1 SQVTM and CDR2 ANQGSEA. In nucleotides, the CDR3 is TGCAGCGTTGTCCCGGGGAACTATGGCTACACCTTC. This sequence encodes CSVVPGNYGYTF.

This clonotype was detected a few times. The gene calls are TRBV3-1 and TRBJ2-2; either TRBD1 or TRBD2 may supply D (5 bases each). The CDR3 is 15 amino acids. V lost 5 bases to trimming and J lost 5 bases, with 15 bases between them. Germline-derived CDR1 and CDR2 are LGHDT and YNNKEL (reference sequence). CDR3 in DNA: TGTGCCAGCAGCTCATACGGGGCTGTAACCGGGGAGCTGTTTTTT. Translation: CASSSYGAVTGELFF.

This clonotype was seen ten or more times. J is TRBJ1-2 and V is TRBV28, with unresolved D. The V gene's germline CDR1 is MDHEN and CDR2 SYDVKM. The CDR3 length is 13 residues. Trimming cost V 0 bases and J 2 bases, with 4 bases left between them. In nucleotides, the CDR3 is TGTGCCAGCAGTTTATGGCAGAACTATGGCTACACCTTC. This sequence encodes CASSLWQNYGYTF.

CDR3 nucleotide sequence: TGCAGCGTTAGTCAGGGGCGGGAACAGCCCCAGCATTTT. Residues: CSVSQGREQPQHF. V usage is TRBV29-1 and J usage is TRBJ1-5; possible D gene TRBD1, 6 bases. Germline CDR1 reads SQVTM; CDR2 reads ANQGSEA. The V and J ends lost 5 bases and 7 bases respectively, with 15 bases between them. CDR3 length: 13 amino acids.

J is TRBJ1-1 and V is TRBV7-3; D uncertain. The CDR3 covers 14 residues. Deletions cut 1 base from V and 1 base from J, with 7 bases between. The germline V gene encodes CDR1 SGHTA and CDR2 FQGTGA. Written as DNA, the CDR3 is TGTGCCAGCAGCTTAAATCAAGGGAACACTGAAGCTTTCTTT. It yields the protein CASSLNQGNTEAFF.